A single T cell receptor (beta chain) is shown here with its context. This entry comes from a study of cytomegalovirus exposure and HLA in healthy donors. A multiplex PCR was run with 60 Vbeta primers and 13 Jbeta primers. The data were produced by immunoSEQ multiplex PCR, yet TCRdb's version contains in-frame clones alone and is incomplete. In all, the sample yields 70,000 or so clones. Germline lookup yields CDR1 MNHEY and CDR2 SMNVEV (reference sequence). The length of the CDR3 is 13 residues. Trimming left V 5 bases short and J 2 bases short, with 10 bases between. The sequence derives from a boy aged 5-17 years in good health and CMV-seronegative. Source material: PBMCs. V is TRBV27 and J is TRBJ2-7; D is unclear. The CDR3 coding sequence is TGTGCCAGCAGTCCGCTAACTACCTACGAGCAGTACTTC. Amino acid sequence: CASSPLTTYEQYF.